This is a list of T cell receptor beta chains from one sample in a study of cytomegalovirus exposure and HLA in healthy donors. Clones were read by immunoSEQ multiplex PCR, and TCRdb kept only the in-frame ones, dropping some. The sample consists of around 100,000 clones, 70% to 80% of them appearing once. The sample was PBMCs. All receptors derive from a woman under 30 in good health and CMV-seropositive. Each CDR3 is given with its conserved first and last residue. The order of the fields is J gene, V gene, D gene, clone size, CDR3 DNA, CDR3 protein. D genes are given only for firm matches. For some rows the clone size is stated as once, few or many, or as a class when expanded; others skip it.

TRBJ1-1 TRBV27 . . TGTGCCAGCAGTTTAGGACGAGGGGGGGGGACTGAAGCTTTCTTT CASSLGRGGGTEAFF
TRBJ1-2 TRBV20-1 TRBD1 . TGCAGTGCCGGACAGGATGATGGCTACACCTTC CSAGQDDGYTF
TRBJ1-2 TRBV7-2 . . TGTGCCAGCAGCCGCAGGGATAACTATGGCTACACCTTC CASSRRDNYGYTF
TRBJ2-1 TRBV19 . . TGTGCCAGTAGGGGTGCGGGAATGGGGATGAATGAGCAGTTCTTC CASRGAGMGMNEQFF
TRBJ1-3 TRBV6-5 . . TGTGCCAGCAGAAGAGGATCTGGAAACACCATATATTTT CASRRGSGNTIYF
TRBJ2-6 TRBV5-1 . . TGCGCCAGCAGCTTGGTATTTCTGGGGCCTGGGGCCAACGTCCTGACTTTC CASSLVFLGPGANVLTF
TRBJ2-2 TRBV6-1 . . TGTGCCAGCTGTGGACAGATCGACACCGGGGAGCTGTTTTTT CASCGQIDTGELFF
TRBJ2-1 TRBV27 TRBD1 . TGTGCCAGCAGTTTTTCCGGACAGGGTGAGCAGTTCTTC CASSFSGQGEQFF
TRBJ2-4 TRBV5-7 . few TGTGCCAGCAGGTGGAAAAGGGGGTACTTC CASRWKRGYF
TRBJ1-2 TRBV6-1 TRBD1 . TGTGCCAGCAGTAGGGACAGGGCAATCGATGGCTACACCTTC CASSRDRAIDGYTF
TRBJ2-1 TRBV5-1 . . TGCGCCAGCAGCTTGGTTAGGGGGAATGAGCAGTTCTTC CASSLVRGNEQFF
TRBJ1-1 TRBV7-8 . . TGTGCCAGCAGCTTAGTCGCGACAAACACTGAAGCTTTCTTT CASSLVATNTEAFF
TRBJ1-5 TRBV6-5 . . TGTGCCAGCAGCCCGGCGGGGGTCGGCAATCAGCCCCAGCATTTT CASSPAGVGNQPQHF
TRBJ2-3 TRBV6-1 . once TGTGCCAGCAGGGAACCTCCAGATACGCAGTATTTT CASREPPDTQYF
TRBJ1-4 TRBV28 . . TGTGCCAGCACCCTAGGAGGGGTTAGTGAAAAACTGTTTTTT CASTLGGVSEKLFF
TRBJ1-1 TRBV6-6 TRBD1 . TGTGCCAGCGGAACCGGACAGGGGGTGGCTGAAGCTTTCTTT CASGTGQGVAEAFF
TRBJ1-1 TRBV4-1 . . TGCGCCAGCAGCTTTCCGCTAAGACAGAACACTGAAGCTTTCTTT CASSFPLRQNTEAFF
TRBJ2-1 TRBV7-6 TRBD2 . TGTGCCAGCAGCTCACCGGGACTAGACTACAATGAGCAGTTCTTC CASSSPGLDYNEQFF
TRBJ1-1 TRBV28 . . TGTGCCAGTAGCCTGGGGGGGAACACTGAAGCTTTCTTT CASSLGGNTEAFF
TRBJ2-4 TRBV5-8 TRBD1 once TGTGCCAGCAGCTTGGAAGGGGACCGACAGGGAACTATAGCCAAAAACATTCAGTACTTC CASSLEGDRQGTIAKNIQYF
TRBJ2-1 TRBV7-3 TRBD1 . TGTGCCAGCAGCTCGGGACAGGGCACCTACAATGAGCAGTTCTTC CASSSGQGTYNEQFF
TRBJ2-5 TRBV10-3 . few TGTGCCATCAAGGGTAGCGGGACAGTGGGCGAGACCCAGTACTTC CAIKGSGTVGETQYF
TRBJ1-5 TRBV18 TRBD1 . TGTGCCAGCTCACCCGGGACAGGGCTCCCCAATCAGCCCCAGCATTTT CASSPGTGLPNQPQHF
TRBJ1-1 TRBV30 . . TGTGCCTGGCAAATGATTGGGAGGGGCACTGAAGCTTTCTTT CAWQMIGRGTEAFF